The 2 T cell receptor beta chains given below trace back to one sample, sequenced in a study of T cell clones after liver transplantation. Assay used: immunoSEQ multiplex PCR; TCRdb lists only in-frame clones, some missing. The repertoire has tens of thousands of clones, 80% of them found once; the top ten carry about 0.79%. The material sequenced was CD4+ T cells from blood, taken 12 months after liver transplant. Every receptor here comes from a human patient who received a liver transplant. Among the T cells, some may be from the graft donor.

V gene TRBV2 combines with J gene TRBJ2-5; D remains unclear. Germline-derived CDR1 and CDR2 are SNHLY and FYNNEI. The CDR3 runs 13 residues. The ends were cut back, 7 bases at V and 2 bases at J, with 11 bases in the middle. This chain's CDR3 is CASTRSEQETQYF. Written as DNA, the CDR3 is TGTGCCAGCACCCGCAGCGAGCAAGAGACCCAGTACTTC.

This chain joins TRBV9 and TRBJ1-1; D not certain. Germline V gives CDR1 SGDLS, CDR2 YYNGEE. V lost 2 bases and J lost 2, with 7 bases in between. CDR3 length: 13 amino acids. CDR3 DNA: TGTGCCAGCAGCGTTACAACTAACACTGAAGCTTTCTTT. It codes for CASSVTTNTEAFF.